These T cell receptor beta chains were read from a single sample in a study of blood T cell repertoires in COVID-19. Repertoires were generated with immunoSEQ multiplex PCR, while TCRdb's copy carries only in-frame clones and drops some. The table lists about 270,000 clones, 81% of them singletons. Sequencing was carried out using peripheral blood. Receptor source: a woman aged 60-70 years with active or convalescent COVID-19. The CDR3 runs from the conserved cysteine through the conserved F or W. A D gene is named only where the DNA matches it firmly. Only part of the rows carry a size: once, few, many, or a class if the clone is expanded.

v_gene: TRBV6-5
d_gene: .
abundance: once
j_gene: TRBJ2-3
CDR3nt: TGTGCCAGCACCCGCCGGAGGACTAGCACAGATACGCAGTATTTT
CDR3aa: CASTRRRTSTDTQYF

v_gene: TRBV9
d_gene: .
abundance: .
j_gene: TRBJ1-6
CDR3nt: TGTGCCAGCAACCTAAGAGGGCAGAAGGATAATTCACCCCTCCACTTT
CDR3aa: CASNLRGQKDNSPLHF

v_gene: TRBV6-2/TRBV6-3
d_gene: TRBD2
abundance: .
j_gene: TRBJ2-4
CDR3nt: TGTGCCAGCAGTCCAATGACTAGCGGGGGGGCACGGGTAAAATACTTC
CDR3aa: CASSPMTSGGARVKYF

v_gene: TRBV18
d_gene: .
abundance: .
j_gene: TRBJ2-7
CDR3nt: TGTGCCAGCTCACCGCTTCCCGACAGGAACTACGAGCAGTACTTC
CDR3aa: CASSPLPDRNYEQYF

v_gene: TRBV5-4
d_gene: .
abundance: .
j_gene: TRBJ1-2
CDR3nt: TGTGCCAGCAGCTTGGGGGGGGGAGGGGATGGCTACACCTTC
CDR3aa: CASSLGGGGDGYTF

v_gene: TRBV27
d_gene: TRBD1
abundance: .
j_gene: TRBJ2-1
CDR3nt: TGTGCCAGCAGTTCCTACAGGGGGCGGAGGATAGAGAATGAGCAGTTCTTC
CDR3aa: CASSSYRGRRIENEQFF

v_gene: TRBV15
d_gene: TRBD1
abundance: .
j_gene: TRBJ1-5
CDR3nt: TGTGCCACCAGCGGCCGGGACAGGGGGGTTGTCCAGCCCCAGCATTTT
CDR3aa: CATSGRDRGVVQPQHF

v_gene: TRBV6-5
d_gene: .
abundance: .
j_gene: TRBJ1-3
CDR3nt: TGTGCCAGCAGTACAGGGCCTGGAAACACCATATATTTT
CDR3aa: CASSTGPGNTIYF

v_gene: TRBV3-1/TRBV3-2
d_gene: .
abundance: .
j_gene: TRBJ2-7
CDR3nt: TGTGCCAGCAGCCAAAACAGGGTTACTTCCTACGAGCAGTACTTC
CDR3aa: CASSQNRVTSYEQYF

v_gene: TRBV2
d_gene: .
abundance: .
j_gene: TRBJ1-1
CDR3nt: TGTGCCAGGGCCACGACAGGGAACACTGAAGCTTTCTTT
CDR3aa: CARATTGNTEAFF

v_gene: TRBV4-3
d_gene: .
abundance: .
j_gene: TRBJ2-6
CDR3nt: TGCGCCAGCAGCCAAGATCCGGGGACTGGGGCCAACGTCCTGACTTTC
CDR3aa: CASSQDPGTGANVLTF

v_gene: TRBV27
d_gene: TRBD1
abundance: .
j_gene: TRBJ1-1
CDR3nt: TGTGCCAGCAGTTTATTTGACAGGGGAAGGTACACTGAAGCTTTCTTT
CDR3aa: CASSLFDRGRYTEAFF

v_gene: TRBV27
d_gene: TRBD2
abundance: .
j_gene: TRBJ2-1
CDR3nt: TGTGCCAGCAGTCCGCGAGCGGGGCTCTCCTACAATGAGCAGTTCTTC
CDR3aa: CASSPRAGLSYNEQFF

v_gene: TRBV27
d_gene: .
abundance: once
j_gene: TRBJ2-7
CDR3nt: TGTGCCAGCAGCTTGGGGGGCTCCTACGAGCAGTACTTC
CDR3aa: CASSLGGSYEQYF

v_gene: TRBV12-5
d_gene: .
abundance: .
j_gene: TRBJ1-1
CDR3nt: TGTGCTAGTGGTTCGCCTATAAGACGAACTCGTGGGCCCGCTGAAGCTTTCTTT
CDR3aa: CASGSPIRRTRGPAEAFF

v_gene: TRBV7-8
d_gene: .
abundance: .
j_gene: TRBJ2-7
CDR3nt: TGTGCCAGCAGCTTAATCGCTCAAAGGGGCGCCTCCTACGAGCAGTACTTC
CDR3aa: CASSLIAQRGASYEQYF

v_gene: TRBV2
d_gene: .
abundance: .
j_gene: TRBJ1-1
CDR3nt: TGTGCCAGCAGTGAATTGACAGATAACACTGAAGCTTTCTTT
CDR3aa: CASSELTDNTEAFF

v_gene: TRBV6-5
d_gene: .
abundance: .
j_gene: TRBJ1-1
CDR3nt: TGTGCCAGCAGTTACGGGGCAATCGGGGGGCCTGAAGCTTTCTTT
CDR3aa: CASSYGAIGGPEAFF

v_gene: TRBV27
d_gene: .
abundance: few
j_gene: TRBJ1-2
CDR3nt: TGTGCCAGCAGACCCATTGCCGGGGACTGGGGCGGCTACACCTTC
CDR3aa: CASRPIAGDWGGYTF

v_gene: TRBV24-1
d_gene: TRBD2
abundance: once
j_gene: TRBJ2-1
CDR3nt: TGTGCCACCAGTGATTTAGCGGGGGCGGGTGAGCAGTTCTTC
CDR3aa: CATSDLAGAGEQFF

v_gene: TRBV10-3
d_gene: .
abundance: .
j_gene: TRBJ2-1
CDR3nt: TGTGCCATCAGTGAGTCTGGGGGGGGGCCCACAGCCTACAATGAGCAGTTCTTC
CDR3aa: CAISESGGGPTAYNEQFF

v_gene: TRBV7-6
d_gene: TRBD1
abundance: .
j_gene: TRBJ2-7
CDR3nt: TGTGCCAGCAGCCTAGGATCGACAGGGACCTACGAGCAGTACTTC
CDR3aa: CASSLGSTGTYEQYF

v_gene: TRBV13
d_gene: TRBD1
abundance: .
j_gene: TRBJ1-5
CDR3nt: TGTGCCAGCAGCCCGGGACAGGGAATCAATCAGCCCCAGCATTTT
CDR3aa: CASSPGQGINQPQHF

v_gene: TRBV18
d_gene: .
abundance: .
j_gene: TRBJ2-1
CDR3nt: TGTGCCAGCTCACCAAACGTGGCGGCTAGCGCAAGGAATGAGCAGTTCTTC
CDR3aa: CASSPNVAASARNEQFF

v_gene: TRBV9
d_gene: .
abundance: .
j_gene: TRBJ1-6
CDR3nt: TGTGCCAGCAGCGTAGCGGGGGGTGGTAATTCACCCCTCCACTTT
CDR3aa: CASSVAGGGNSPLHF

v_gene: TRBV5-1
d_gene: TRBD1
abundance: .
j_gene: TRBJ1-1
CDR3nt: TGCGCCAGCAGCTTGGCAGGGGGCGGCATGAACACTGAAGCTTTCTTT
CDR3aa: CASSLAGGGMNTEAFF